These T cell receptor beta chains were read from a single sample in a study of cytomegalovirus exposure and HLA in healthy donors. Assay used: immunoSEQ multiplex PCR; TCRdb lists only in-frame clones, some missing. The sample lists under 100,000 clones; around 79% were seen once. Sequencing was performed on PBMCs. These receptor sequences come from a human donor in good health. Both conserved end residues are part of each CDR3. The order of the fields is J gene, V gene, D gene, clone size, CDR3 protein, CDR3 DNA. D genes are given only for firm matches. For some rows the clone size is stated as once, few or many, or as a class when expanded; others skip it.

J gene: TRBJ1-5; V gene: TRBV9; D gene: TRBD1; clone size: few; CDR3 protein: CASSASTGWNQPQHF; CDR3 DNA: TGTGCCAGCAGCGCTTCGACAGGGTGGAATCAGCCCCAGCATTTT
J gene: TRBJ2-3; V gene: TRBV5-1; D gene: TRBD2; clone size: -; CDR3 protein: CASSSLAGLSTDTQYF; CDR3 DNA: TGCGCCAGCAGCTCACTAGCGGGCCTTAGCACAGATACGCAGTATTTT
J gene: TRBJ2-3; V gene: TRBV29-1; D gene: TRBD2; clone size: -; CDR3 protein: CSTTPLATSTDTQYF; CDR3 DNA: TGCAGCACCACGCCACTAGCGACCAGCACAGATACGCAGTATTTT
J gene: TRBJ2-5; V gene: TRBV19; D gene: TRBD2; clone size: -; CDR3 protein: CASVGMTSGGLETQYF; CDR3 DNA: TGTGCCAGTGTAGGGATGACTAGCGGGGGATTGGAGACCCAGTACTTC
J gene: TRBJ1-2; V gene: TRBV5-6; D gene: -; clone size: -; CDR3 protein: CASSSGQLYGYTF; CDR3 DNA: TGTGCCAGCAGCTCCGGACAGCTTTATGGCTACACCTTC
J gene: TRBJ2-3; V gene: TRBV11-2; D gene: -; clone size: -; CDR3 protein: CASSRGTDTQYF; CDR3 DNA: TGTGCCAGCAGCCGGGGGACAGATACGCAGTATTTT
J gene: TRBJ1-5; V gene: TRBV27; D gene: -; clone size: -; CDR3 protein: CASSPTEGSNQPQNF; CDR3 DNA: TGTGCCAGCAGCCCAACGGAGGGTAGCAATCAGCCCCAGAATTTT
J gene: TRBJ2-7; V gene: TRBV10-2; D gene: -; clone size: -; CDR3 protein: CASRHRGYEQYF; CDR3 DNA: TGCGCCAGCAGGCATAGGGGGTACGAGCAGTACTTC
J gene: TRBJ1-2; V gene: TRBV29-1; D gene: TRBD1; clone size: -; CDR3 protein: CSAPGQGPIDGYTF; CDR3 DNA: TGCAGCGCTCCGGGACAGGGCCCTATCGATGGCTACACCTTC
J gene: TRBJ2-2; V gene: TRBV7-9; D gene: -; clone size: -; CDR3 protein: CASSFGLRVQQRTGELFF; CDR3 DNA: TGTGCCAGCAGCTTTGGGTTGAGGGTCCAACAACGCACCGGGGAGCTGTTTTTT
J gene: TRBJ1-5; V gene: TRBV19; D gene: TRBD1; clone size: -; CDR3 protein: CASRTGGLSNQPQHF; CDR3 DNA: TGTGCCAGTAGGACAGGGGGCCTAAGCAATCAGCCCCAGCATTTT
J gene: TRBJ2-7; V gene: TRBV2; D gene: TRBD1; clone size: -; CDR3 protein: CASSYRGYEQYF; CDR3 DNA: TGTGCCAGCAGTTACAGGGGATACGAGCAGTACTTC
J gene: TRBJ1-1; V gene: TRBV5-1; D gene: TRBD1; clone size: -; CDR3 protein: CASSPLTGMNTEAFF; CDR3 DNA: TGCGCCAGCAGCCCCCTGACAGGGATGAACACTGAAGCTTTCTTT
J gene: TRBJ1-3; V gene: TRBV5-8; D gene: -; clone size: -; CDR3 protein: CASSLDRPGNTIYF; CDR3 DNA: TGTGCCAGCAGCTTAGACAGACCCGGAAACACCATATATTTT